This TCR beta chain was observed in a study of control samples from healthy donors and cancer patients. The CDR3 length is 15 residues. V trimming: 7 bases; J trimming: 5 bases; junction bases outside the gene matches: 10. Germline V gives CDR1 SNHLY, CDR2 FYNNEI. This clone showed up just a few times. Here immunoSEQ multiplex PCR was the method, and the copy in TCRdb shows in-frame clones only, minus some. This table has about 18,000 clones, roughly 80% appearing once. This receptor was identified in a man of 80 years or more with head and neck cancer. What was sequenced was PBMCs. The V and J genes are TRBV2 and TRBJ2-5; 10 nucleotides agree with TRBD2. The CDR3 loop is CASKTDSGGQETQYF. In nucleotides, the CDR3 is TGTGCCAGCAAGACTGATAGCGGGGGGCAGGAGACCCAGTACTTC.